This is a list of T cell receptor beta chains from one sample in a study of identical twins. In TCRdb, the 5' RACE reads were re-called with MiXCR into one record per CDR3 protein. The table records around 480,000 distinct CDR3 sequences, 14% of them present only once. These data were also reused for a study on yellow fever vaccine responses in identical twins.

The sequenced material came from CD4+ T cells sorted from blood. The receptors shown here come from a woman under 30 in good health. The CDR3 runs from the conserved cysteine through the conserved F or W. Each record gives: J gene, D gene, V gene, clone size, CDR3 protein, CDR3 DNA. The D gene is left open where the match is weak. For some rows the clone size is stated as once, few or many, or as a class when expanded; others skip it.

j_call: TRBJ2-7; d_call: .; v_call: TRBV7-2; clone_size: few; cdr3_aa: CASSLNPTYEQYF; cdr3_nt: TGTGCCAGCAGTTTAAATCCGACCTACGAGCAGTACTTC
j_call: TRBJ2-1; d_call: TRBD2; v_call: TRBV28; clone_size: few; cdr3_aa: CASSFGLALRNEQFF; cdr3_nt: TGTGCCAGCAGTTTTGGACTAGCGCTACGCAATGAGCAGTTCTTC
j_call: TRBJ2-7; d_call: TRBD2; v_call: TRBV6-2/TRBV6-3; clone_size: .; cdr3_aa: CASRPQAGLLYEQYF; cdr3_nt: TGTGCCAGCAGGCCGCAGGCGGGACTACTCTACGAGCAGTACTTC
j_call: TRBJ1-4; d_call: TRBD1; v_call: TRBV27; clone_size: few; cdr3_aa: CASSPLTGSGKLFF; cdr3_nt: TGTGCCAGCAGTCCGTTGACAGGGTCGGGAAAACTGTTTTTT
j_call: TRBJ1-1; d_call: .; v_call: TRBV11-2; clone_size: .; cdr3_aa: CASSSTGWGTEAFF; cdr3_nt: TGTGCCAGCAGCTCTACAGGGTGGGGCACTGAAGCTTTCTTT
j_call: TRBJ2-5; d_call: TRBD2; v_call: TRBV15; clone_size: few; cdr3_aa: CATSRDDGRVQETQYF; cdr3_nt: TGTGCCACCAGCAGAGATGATGGGAGGGTTCAAGAGACCCAGTACTTC
j_call: TRBJ2-3; d_call: .; v_call: TRBV15; clone_size: many; cdr3_aa: CATSRDVRDTQYF; cdr3_nt: TGTGCCACCAGCAGAGATGTTCGAGATACGCAGTATTTT
j_call: TRBJ2-3; d_call: .; v_call: TRBV12-3/TRBV12-4; clone_size: .; cdr3_aa: CASRGDPDTQYF; cdr3_nt: TGTGCCAGCAGGGGGGACCCCGATACGCAGTATTTT
j_call: TRBJ2-1; d_call: TRBD2; v_call: TRBV28; clone_size: few; cdr3_aa: CASSLAGVRGNEQFF; cdr3_nt: TGTGCCAGCAGTCTAGCGGGAGTCAGAGGTAATGAGCAGTTCTTC
j_call: TRBJ2-3; d_call: .; v_call: TRBV27; clone_size: few; cdr3_aa: CASSFLGNTDTQYF; cdr3_nt: TGTGCCAGCAGTTTTTTGGGGAACACAGATACGCAGTATTTT
j_call: TRBJ2-1; d_call: TRBD2; v_call: TRBV6-2/TRBV6-3; clone_size: .; cdr3_aa: CASSYPTSGRVDEQFF; cdr3_nt: TGTGCCAGCAGTTACCCCACTAGCGGGAGGGTTGATGAGCAGTTCTTC
j_call: TRBJ2-5; d_call: TRBD2; v_call: TRBV2; clone_size: .; cdr3_aa: CASSDPGGTQYF; cdr3_nt: TGTGCCAGCAGCGACCCGGGAGGGACCCAGTACTTC
j_call: TRBJ2-5; d_call: .; v_call: TRBV20-1; clone_size: .; cdr3_aa: CSGGNQETQYF; cdr3_nt: TGCAGTGGAGGAAACCAAGAGACCCAGTACTTC
j_call: TRBJ2-3; d_call: .; v_call: TRBV27; clone_size: .; cdr3_aa: CASSLGSTSTDTQYF; cdr3_nt: TGTGCCAGCAGTTTAGGGAGTACTAGCACAGATACGCAGTATTTT
j_call: TRBJ2-7; d_call: .; v_call: TRBV2; clone_size: many; cdr3_aa: CASRPTGHENEQYF; cdr3_nt: TGTGCCAGCAGACCCACAGGGCATGAAAACGAGCAGTACTTC
j_call: TRBJ2-1; d_call: .; v_call: TRBV21-1; clone_size: .; cdr3_aa: CASSKAQNNEQFF; cdr3_nt: TGTGCCAGCAGCAAAGCCCAGAACAATGAGCAGTTCTTC
j_call: TRBJ2-5; d_call: .; v_call: TRBV6-2/TRBV6-3; clone_size: few; cdr3_aa: CASSLSGTPRTQYF; cdr3_nt: TGTGCCAGCAGTTTATCCGGGACACCGAGGACCCAGTACTTC
j_call: TRBJ2-7; d_call: .; v_call: TRBV29-1; clone_size: .; cdr3_aa: CSVSGYYEQYF; cdr3_nt: TGCAGCGTGTCCGGATACTACGAGCAGTACTTC
j_call: TRBJ2-7; d_call: .; v_call: TRBV4-1; clone_size: few; cdr3_aa: CASSQDIPMGLRIDYEQYF; cdr3_nt: TGCGCCAGCAGCCAAGATATCCCCATGGGGCTCAGGATCGACTACGAGCAGTACTTC
j_call: TRBJ2-2; d_call: .; v_call: TRBV6-1; clone_size: .; cdr3_aa: CASSKRAENTGELFF; cdr3_nt: TGTGCCAGCAGCAAGCGGGCGGAGAACACCGGGGAGCTGTTTTTT
j_call: TRBJ2-3; d_call: TRBD1; v_call: TRBV29-1; clone_size: .; cdr3_aa: CSVEDRGSTDTQYF; cdr3_nt: TGCAGCGTTGAAGACAGGGGGAGCACAGATACGCAGTATTTT
j_call: TRBJ2-2; d_call: .; v_call: TRBV24-1; clone_size: .; cdr3_aa: CATSDFMGSGELFF; cdr3_nt: TGTGCCACCAGTGATTTCATGGGATCCGGGGAGCTGTTTTTT
j_call: TRBJ2-1; d_call: TRBD2; v_call: TRBV6-5; clone_size: many; cdr3_aa: CASSYSSGSSYNEQFF; cdr3_nt: TGTGCCAGCAGTTACTCCAGCGGGAGCTCCTACAATGAGCAGTTCTTC
j_call: TRBJ2-4; d_call: .; v_call: TRBV6-1; clone_size: few; cdr3_aa: CASSEGTIAKNIQYF; cdr3_nt: TGTGCCAGCAGTGAGGGAACTATAGCCAAAAACATTCAGTACTTC
j_call: TRBJ2-6; d_call: .; v_call: TRBV19; clone_size: few; cdr3_aa: CASSISGGSGANVLTF; cdr3_nt: TGTGCCAGTAGTATCTCCGGGGGCTCTGGGGCCAACGTCCTGACTTTC
j_call: TRBJ2-3; d_call: .; v_call: TRBV20-1; clone_size: few; cdr3_aa: CSASKGLRGDTQYF; cdr3_nt: TGCAGTGCTTCGAAGGGTCTTCGAGGGGATACGCAGTATTTT
j_call: TRBJ2-1; d_call: .; v_call: TRBV7-2; clone_size: .; cdr3_aa: CASSLVSSGKSYNEQFF; cdr3_nt: TGTGCCAGCAGCTTAGTGTCTTCGGGAAAATCCTACAATGAGCAGTTCTTC
j_call: TRBJ2-7; d_call: TRBD1; v_call: TRBV5-1; clone_size: few; cdr3_aa: CASSPEGDSAYEQYF; cdr3_nt: TGCGCCAGCAGCCCCGAAGGGGACAGTGCCTACGAGCAGTACTTC
j_call: TRBJ2-1; d_call: TRBD2; v_call: TRBV12-3/TRBV12-4; clone_size: few; cdr3_aa: CASSLGPLAGGLVWNEQFF; cdr3_nt: TGTGCCAGCAGTTTAGGACCTCTAGCGGGAGGACTAGTTTGGAATGAGCAGTTCTTC
j_call: TRBJ2-1; d_call: TRBD1; v_call: TRBV14; clone_size: few; cdr3_aa: CASSQVQGAYNEQFF; cdr3_nt: TGTGCCAGCAGCCAAGTACAGGGGGCCTACAATGAGCAGTTCTTC
j_call: TRBJ2-7; d_call: .; v_call: TRBV7-2; clone_size: .; cdr3_aa: CASSLETAYEQYF; cdr3_nt: TGTGCCAGCAGCTTGGAGACAGCTTACGAGCAGTACTTC
j_call: TRBJ2-3; d_call: .; v_call: TRBV5-5; clone_size: .; cdr3_aa: CASSLDGVKADTQYF; cdr3_nt: TGTGCCAGCAGCTTGGACGGGGTTAAGGCAGATACGCAGTATTTT
j_call: TRBJ2-1; d_call: TRBD1; v_call: TRBV28; clone_size: .; cdr3_aa: CASSHRGHEQFF; cdr3_nt: TGTGCCAGCAGCCACAGGGGCCATGAGCAGTTCTTC
j_call: TRBJ2-3; d_call: .; v_call: TRBV9; clone_size: .; cdr3_aa: CASSVVRTDTQYF; cdr3_nt: TGTGCCAGCAGCGTAGTCCGAACAGATACGCAGTATTTT
j_call: TRBJ2-7; d_call: TRBD2; v_call: TRBV5-1; clone_size: few; cdr3_aa: CASSLALGLAGPYEQYF; cdr3_nt: TGCGCCAGCAGCTTGGCCTTGGGACTAGCGGGGCCATACGAGCAGTACTTC
j_call: TRBJ2-2; d_call: .; v_call: TRBV9; clone_size: .; cdr3_aa: CASSVDWATNTGELFF; cdr3_nt: TGTGCCAGCAGCGTAGATTGGGCTACGAACACCGGGGAGCTGTTTTTT
j_call: TRBJ2-7; d_call: .; v_call: TRBV20-1; clone_size: few; cdr3_aa: CSARTTLFSYEQYF; cdr3_nt: TGCAGTGCAAGGACTACTCTTTTCTCCTACGAGCAGTACTTC
j_call: TRBJ1-5; d_call: .; v_call: TRBV23-1; clone_size: .; cdr3_aa: CASSHAKGRQPQHF; cdr3_nt: TGCGCCAGCAGTCACGCGAAGGGAAGACAGCCCCAGCATTTT
j_call: TRBJ2-7; d_call: TRBD2; v_call: TRBV20-1; clone_size: .; cdr3_aa: CSADPGTSSYEQYF; cdr3_nt: TGCAGTGCAGACCCCGGGACTAGCTCCTACGAGCAGTACTTC
j_call: TRBJ2-3; d_call: .; v_call: TRBV7-8; clone_size: many; cdr3_aa: CASSLVARGTDTQYF; cdr3_nt: TGTGCCAGCAGCTTAGTGGCACGGGGCACAGATACGCAGTATTTT
j_call: TRBJ2-1; d_call: .; v_call: TRBV4-3; clone_size: .; cdr3_aa: CASSPEGGGEQFF; cdr3_nt: TGCGCCAGCAGCCCTGAGGGGGGCGGTGAGCAGTTCTTC
j_call: TRBJ2-1; d_call: TRBD2; v_call: TRBV2; clone_size: .; cdr3_aa: CASRGGLAEPYNEQFF; cdr3_nt: TGTGCCAGCAGGGGGGGACTAGCGGAACCCTACAATGAGCAGTTCTTC
j_call: TRBJ2-7; d_call: .; v_call: TRBV28; clone_size: few; cdr3_aa: CASSLAAAGEHEQYF; cdr3_nt: TGTGCCAGCAGTTTGGCGGCGGCAGGGGAGCACGAGCAGTACTTC
j_call: TRBJ2-6; d_call: .; v_call: TRBV27; clone_size: few; cdr3_aa: CASSLFGEIGGSGANVLTF; cdr3_nt: TGTGCCAGCAGTTTATTCGGGGAGATCGGGGGCTCTGGGGCCAACGTCCTGACTTTC
j_call: TRBJ1-2; d_call: TRBD1; v_call: TRBV27; clone_size: many; cdr3_aa: CASGTGDHTF; cdr3_nt: TGTGCCAGCGGGACAGGAGACCACACCTTC
j_call: TRBJ2-1; d_call: TRBD2; v_call: TRBV7-3; clone_size: .; cdr3_aa: CASSPTHRKAGGPDNEQFF; cdr3_nt: TGTGCCAGCAGCCCTACCCACCGGAAAGCGGGGGGGCCGGACAATGAGCAGTTCTTC
j_call: TRBJ2-2; d_call: TRBD2; v_call: TRBV6-2/TRBV6-3; clone_size: .; cdr3_aa: CASITGLAPRAGELFF; cdr3_nt: TGTGCCAGCATTACGGGACTAGCCCCAAGGGCCGGGGAGCTGTTTTTT
j_call: TRBJ2-3; d_call: TRBD2; v_call: TRBV6-4; clone_size: .; cdr3_aa: CASSVGLLDTQYF; cdr3_nt: TGTGCCAGCAGTGTGGGACTATTAGATACGCAGTATTTT
j_call: TRBJ2-5; d_call: .; v_call: TRBV28; clone_size: .; cdr3_aa: CASSFTTRFDSRYF; cdr3_nt: TGTGCCAGCAGCTTCACGACTAGATTTGATTCGCGGTACTTC
j_call: TRBJ2-1; d_call: .; v_call: TRBV29-1; clone_size: .; cdr3_aa: CSVSQLNNEQFF; cdr3_nt: TGCAGCGTTTCACAGCTTAACAATGAGCAGTTCTTC
j_call: TRBJ1-3; d_call: .; v_call: TRBV2; clone_size: once; cdr3_aa: CASSPLGSEIEASTIYF; cdr3_nt: TGTGCCAGCAGTCCCCTGGGAAGCGAAATTGAGGCGAGCACCATATATTTT
j_call: TRBJ2-7; d_call: TRBD1; v_call: TRBV29-1; clone_size: .; cdr3_aa: CSVRTGAIYEQYF; cdr3_nt: TGCAGCGTTAGGACAGGGGCAATCTACGAGCAGTACTTC
j_call: TRBJ2-1; d_call: TRBD2; v_call: TRBV10-3; clone_size: many; cdr3_aa: CAISESAGAYNEQFF; cdr3_nt: TGTGCCATCAGTGAAAGTGCGGGGGCCTACAATGAGCAGTTCTTC
j_call: TRBJ1-2; d_call: .; v_call: TRBV5-1; clone_size: many; cdr3_aa: CASSLAGSNGYTF; cdr3_nt: TGCGCCAGCAGCTTGGCCGGGAGCAATGGCTACACCTTC
j_call: TRBJ2-1; d_call: TRBD2; v_call: TRBV20-1; clone_size: few; cdr3_aa: CSARGTSGSEYNEQFF; cdr3_nt: TGCAGTGCTAGGGGGACTAGCGGGAGTGAATACAATGAGCAGTTCTTC
j_call: TRBJ2-5; d_call: .; v_call: TRBV5-5; clone_size: few; cdr3_aa: CASSYEGLPTKETQYF; cdr3_nt: TGTGCCAGCAGCTACGAGGGGTTACCTACCAAAGAGACCCAGTACTTC